Listed below are T cell receptor beta chains from one sample, sequenced in a study of cytomegalovirus exposure and HLA in healthy donors. The method was immunoSEQ multiplex PCR; TCRdb's version includes in-frame clones alone and lacks a portion of them. The sample has about 160,000 clones, 91% seen once. The material sequenced was PBMCs. These receptor sequences come from a woman in her late teens or twenties in good health and CMV-seropositive. Both conserved end residues are part of each CDR3. A D gene is named only where the DNA matches it firmly. Size tells how often a clone was seen (once, few, many) or the class of an expanded clone, and some rows leave it out.

v_gene	j_gene	d_gene	abundance	CDR3aa	CDR3nt
TRBV27	TRBJ1-2	TRBD1	-	CASRTGGVTGYTF	TGTGCCAGCAGAACAGGGGGAGTGACTGGCTACACCTTC
TRBV9	TRBJ2-5	TRBD2	-	CASSAGLAGLETQYF	TGTGCCAGCAGCGCTGGACTAGCGGGGTTGGAGACCCAGTACTTC
TRBV7-2	TRBJ2-5	TRBD2	-	CASSTQVGGIQETQYF	TGTGCCAGCAGCACTCAAGTGGGGGGGATTCAAGAGACCCAGTACTTC
TRBV4-1	TRBJ2-7	TRBD1	-	CASSPGLTGGYEQYF	TGCGCCAGCAGCCCCGGGTTGACAGGGGGTTACGAGCAGTACTTC
TRBV11-2	TRBJ2-2	TRBD2	-	CASSLEPLADSGTGELFF	TGTGCCAGCAGCTTAGAACCACTAGCGGACTCCGGGACCGGGGAGCTGTTTTTT
TRBV28	TRBJ2-1	TRBD2	-	CASRTSGYNEQFF	TGTGCCAGCAGGACTAGCGGCTACAATGAGCAGTTCTTC
TRBV28	TRBJ2-7	-	-	CASSLASVRAAEQYF	TGTGCCAGCAGTTTAGCGAGTGTGAGGGCTGCCGAGCAGTACTTC
TRBV5-1	TRBJ2-1	-	-	CASSLASAYNEQFF	TGCGCCAGCAGCTTAGCTTCGGCCTACAATGAGCAGTTCTTC
TRBV2	TRBJ1-5	-	-	CASSEYSRRGVRGQPQHF	TGTGCCAGCAGTGAGTACTCGCGACGTGGGGTCCGGGGTCAGCCCCAGCATTTT
TRBV7-2	TRBJ2-3	-	-	CASSLDRGSFTDTQYF	TGTGCCAGCAGCTTAGATCGAGGATCCTTCACAGATACGCAGTATTTT
TRBV23-1	TRBJ2-5	-	-	CASSQSEQVLVMETQYF	TGCGCCAGCAGCCAGAGTGAACAGGTCTTGGTGATGGAGACCCAGTACTTC
TRBV7-2	TRBJ1-5	-	-	CASSLDRLSNQPQHF	TGTGCCAGCAGCTTGGACAGACTCTCCAATCAGCCCCAGCATTTT
TRBV7-3	TRBJ2-7	TRBD2	-	CASSLLAGVYEQYF	TGTGCCAGCAGCTTACTAGCGGGAGTATACGAGCAGTACTTC
TRBV27	TRBJ2-6	-	-	CASSLIGAGANVLTF	TGTGCCAGCAGTTTAATAGGGGCTGGGGCCAACGTCCTGACTTTC
TRBV6-1	TRBJ1-5	-	few	CASSESEGGNQPQHF	TGTGCCAGCAGTGAAAGTGAAGGGGGCAATCAGCCCCAGCATTTT
TRBV28	TRBJ1-5	TRBD1	-	CASSSLWEGTGSNQPQHF	TGTGCCAGCAGTTCCTTATGGGAGGGGACAGGTAGCAATCAGCCCCAGCATTTT
TRBV6-1	TRBJ1-1	TRBD1	once	CASSKFRDRNTEAFF	TGTGCCAGCAGTAAGTTCAGGGACAGAAACACTGAAGCTTTCTTT
TRBV6-6	TRBJ1-2	TRBD1	once	CASSTPDRSYGYTF	TGTGCCAGCAGTACCCCGGACAGGTCCTATGGCTACACCTTC
TRBV11-2	TRBJ2-3	-	-	CASSAPAGDTQYF	TGTGCCAGCAGCGCACCGGCGGGAGATACGCAGTATTTT
TRBV6-1	TRBJ1-1	TRBD1	-	CASRGTGRTEAFF	TGTGCCAGCAGGGGGACAGGGCGAACTGAAGCTTTCTTT
TRBV13	TRBJ2-7	-	-	CASSHSATYEQYF	TGTGCCAGCAGCCATAGTGCTACCTACGAGCAGTACTTC
TRBV6-1	TRBJ2-7	-	few	CASSGAGIGEQYF	TGTGCCAGCAGTGGGGCAGGGATTGGGGAGCAGTACTTC
TRBV5-4	TRBJ2-1	TRBD2	-	CASSLPSGGTSYNEQFF	TGTGCCAGCAGCTTGCCTAGCGGGGGGACGTCGTACAATGAGCAGTTCTTC
TRBV19	TRBJ1-5	TRBD1	once	CASSIGNDRGRNQPQHF	TGTGCCAGTAGTATAGGCAACGACAGGGGCCGCAATCAGCCCCAGCATTTT
TRBV4-1	TRBJ1-1	TRBD1	-	CASSQDVLYVGRGQGNTEAFF	TGCGCCAGCAGCCAAGATGTGTTGTACGTCGGTCGTGGACAGGGGAACACTGAAGCTTTCTTT
TRBV18	TRBJ2-5	-	-	CASSRQHSETQYF	TGTGCCAGCTCACGACAGCATTCTGAGACCCAGTACTTC
TRBV27	TRBJ1-2	-	-	CASSSPAGEGYTF	TGTGCCAGCAGTTCCCCGGCAGGTGAGGGCTACACCTTC
TRBV19	TRBJ2-3	TRBD2	-	CASSIIGGRGTDTQYF	TGTGCCAGTAGTATCATAGGCGGGAGGGGAACAGATACGCAGTATTTT
TRBV6-1	TRBJ2-7	TRBD2	-	CASGVLAASSYEQYF	TGTGCCAGCGGCGTACTAGCGGCTAGCTCCTACGAGCAGTACTTC
TRBV27	TRBJ2-7	TRBD1	-	CASSPWTGLKGEQYF	TGTGCCAGCAGTCCATGGACAGGGCTGAAGGGCGAGCAGTACTTC
TRBV7-9	TRBJ2-5	-	-	CATRTAGETQYF	TGTGCCACCCGAACGGCGGGAGAGACCCAGTACTTC
TRBV14	TRBJ1-5	-	-	CASSTRVDQPQHF	TGTGCCAGCAGCACCAGGGTCGATCAGCCCCAGCATTTT
TRBV10-2	TRBJ2-7	-	-	CASSRQGDEQYF	TGCGCCAGCAGTCGTCAGGGCGACGAGCAGTACTTC
TRBV7-2	TRBJ2-7	TRBD2	-	CASSRGPGLADEQYF	TGTGCCAGCAGCAGGGGCCCGGGACTAGCGGACGAGCAGTACTTC
TRBV7-2	TRBJ2-1	TRBD1	-	CASSSKGATTYNEQFF	TGTGCCAGCAGCTCGAAGGGGGCAACCACCTACAATGAGCAGTTCTTC
TRBV6-6	TRBJ2-7	-	-	CASRGQQSSYEQYF	TGTGCCAGCAGGGGACAACAGAGTTCCTACGAGCAGTACTTC
TRBV29-1	TRBJ2-2	-	-	CSVLTSTGWTGELFF	TGCAGCGTTTTAACGTCGACAGGCTGGACCGGGGAGCTGTTTTTT
TRBV7-9	TRBJ2-7	TRBD2	-	CASSLDSGSPYEQYF	TGTGCCAGCAGCTTAGATAGCGGGAGTCCCTACGAGCAGTACTTC
TRBV5-1	TRBJ2-7	-	-	CASSLVQGFSYEQYF	TGCGCCAGCAGCTTGGTTCAGGGGTTCTCCTACGAGCAGTACTTC
TRBV7-8	TRBJ1-5	-	-	CASSLDRDQPQHF	TGTGCCAGCAGCTTAGACAGGGATCAGCCCCAGCATTTT
TRBV7-2	TRBJ2-7	TRBD2	-	CASSSLLAGGYEQYF	TGTGCCAGCAGCTCGTTACTAGCGGGGGGCTACGAGCAGTACTTC